One and the same sample provided the 10 T cell receptor beta chains below, sequenced in a study of T cell repertoires in cytomegalovirus infection. These receptors have no identified antigens. TCRdb used MiXCR to reprocess the reads, holding one entry per CDR3 protein. The profile shows a few hundred thousand distinct CDR3 sequences, more than 30% of them singletons. Here the sequenced sample was cultured PBMCs, taken from culture after CMV antigen stimulation. The receptors originated from a human donor in good health (CMV status not recorded). Some clones in this sample may be carry-over from other donors' samples.

This clonotype was counted many times. The chain joins TRBV7-2 to TRBJ2-7; perhaps TRBD1 as D (6 bases). The CDR3 has 14 amino acids. The germline CDR1 and CDR2 sequences are SGHTA and FQGNSA. Trimming removed 5 bases at V and 1 base at J, with 12 bases between. The CDR3 DNA follows: TGTGCCAGCAGCCCCAACAGGGTATCCTACGAGCAGTACTTC. Its translation: CASSPNRVSYEQYF.

This clonotype was seen a handful of times. The V and J genes are TRBV7-6 and TRBJ1-1, with 11 bases that match TRBD1. The V and J ends lost 4 bases and 3 bases, in that order; junction bases with no gene match: 13. Germline CDR1 and CDR2: SGHVS and FNYEAQ. CDR3 size: 18 residues. The CDR3 region has the DNA TGTGCCAGCAGCTCACCCACCGGGACAGGGGGAGGTTACACTGAAGCTTTCTTT. As protein: CASSSPTGTGGGYTEAFF.

For the CDR3, the DNA is TGTGCCAAACGGGACTCGTACGAGCAGTACGTC. Amino acid sequence: CAKRDSYEQYV. The chain has TRBV2 and TRBJ2-7; a possible D gene is TRBD2 (6 bases). The V gene's germline CDR1 is SNHLY and CDR2 FYNNEI. The CDR3 covers 11 residues. Trimming left V 10 bases short and J 4 bases short, with 11 bases between.

Concerning this clonotype itself: The conserved phenylalanine or tryptophan normally closing the CDR3 is absent here, so this likely arose from a read error. The chain uses TRBV6-2 or TRBV6-3 and TRBJ1-1; D call uncertain. From germline, CDR1 is MNHEY and CDR2 SVGEGT. The length of the CDR3 is 12 residues. The V gene lost 3 bases and the J gene lost 0 bases, with 2 bases spanning the gap. CDR3 in DNA: TGTGCCAGCAGTTATTTGAACACTGAAGCTTTCTGT. It codes for CASSYLNTEAFC.

CDR3 DNA: TGTGCCAGCAGTTTGAGTACAGGGGTTTTGTATGAGCAGTTCTTC. The encoded protein is CASSLSTGVLYEQFF. The rearrangement links TRBV12-3 or TRBV12-4 to TRBJ2-1; 7 bases fit TRBD1. With V trimmed by 3 bases and J by 8 bases, 10 bases remained unmatched. This CDR3 comprises 15 residues.

Notes on this clonotype: An end of the junction does not agree with germline; a read error may underlie this. The rearrangement uses TRBV7-3 and TRBJ2-1; 8 bases line up with TRBD1. The CDR3 contains 15 residues. The germline V gene has CDR1 SGHTA and CDR2 FQGTGA. CDR3 sequence reads: CASSFTDRELNDQFF. The CDR3 bases are TGTGCCAGCAGCTTCACGGACAGGGAGCTAAATGATCAGTTCTTC.

The chain is built from TRBV18 and TRBJ2-6, with TRBD1 identical over 7 bases. The junction had 5 bases not matched to a gene; V was cut back by 3 bases and J by 0 bases. CDR3 length: 17 residues. Germline assignment: CDR1 KGHSH and CDR2 LQKENI. The CDR3: CASSPRDSASGANVLTF. The CDR3 region has the DNA TGTGCCAGCTCACCCAGGGACAGCGCCTCTGGGGCCAACGTCCTGACTTTC.

Ten or more counts support this clonotype. The chain carries TRBV7-2 and TRBJ2-1; the match to TRBD2 covers 13 bases. Germline loops: CDR1 SGHTA, CDR2 FQGNSA. The CDR3 length is 15 residues. J lost 7 bases, V lost 4 bases, and 4 bases had no gene match. CDR3 sequence reads: CASSSGTSGINEQFF. In DNA, the CDR3 is TGTGCCAGCAGCTCCGGGACTAGCGGGATAAATGAGCAGTTCTTC.

This clonotype was found once. As DNA, the CDR3 is TGTGCCAGTAGCGCAGGGTGGACAGATACGCAGTATTTT. Translation: CASSAGWTDTQYF. The chain recombines TRBV19 with TRBJ2-3; D is perhaps TRBD1 (5 bases). This CDR3 has 13 residues. CDR1 is LNHDA and CDR2 is SQIVND in the germline V gene (reference sequence). V was clipped by 6 bases and J by 3 bases, with 10 bases between them.

This clonotype was detected only a few times. This chain joins TRBV7-2 and TRBJ1-6; D gene unclear. The CDR3 spans 13 residues. The germline gives CDR1 SGHTA, CDR2 FQGNSA. V lost 5 bases and J 9 bases, leaving 11 bases between the germline ends. CDR3 residues: CASSQLQFSPLHF. The CDR3, as DNA: TGTGCCAGCAGCCAGCTACAGTTTTCACCCCTCCACTTT.